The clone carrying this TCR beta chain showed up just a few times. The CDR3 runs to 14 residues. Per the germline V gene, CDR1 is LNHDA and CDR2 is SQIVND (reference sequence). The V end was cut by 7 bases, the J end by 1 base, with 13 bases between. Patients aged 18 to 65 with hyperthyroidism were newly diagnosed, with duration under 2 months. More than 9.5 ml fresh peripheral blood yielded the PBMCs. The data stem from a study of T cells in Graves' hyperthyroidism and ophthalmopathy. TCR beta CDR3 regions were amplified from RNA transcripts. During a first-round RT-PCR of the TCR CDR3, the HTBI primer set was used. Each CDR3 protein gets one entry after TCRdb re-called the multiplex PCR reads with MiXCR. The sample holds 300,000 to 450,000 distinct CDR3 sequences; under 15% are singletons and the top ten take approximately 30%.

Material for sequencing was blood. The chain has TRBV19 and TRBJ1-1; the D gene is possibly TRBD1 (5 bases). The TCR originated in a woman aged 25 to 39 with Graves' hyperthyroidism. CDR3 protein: CASKLGLKNTEAFF. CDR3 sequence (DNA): TGTGCCAGTAAATTGGGACTCAAGAACACTGAAGCTTTCTTT. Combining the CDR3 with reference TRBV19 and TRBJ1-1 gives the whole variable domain DGGITQSPKYLFRKEGQNVTLSCEQNLNHDAMYWYRQDPGQGLRLIYYSQIVNDFQKGDIAEGYSVSREKKESFPLTVTSAQKNPTAFYLCASKLGLKNTEAFFGQGTRLTVV.